These 5 T cell receptor beta chains were all obtained from the same sample, sequenced in a study of blood T cell repertoires in COVID-19. Generated by immunoSEQ multiplex PCR, the TCRdb table keeps only in-frame clones and is missing some. The table lists 150,000 or so clones, roughly 80% of them singletons, with just over 9% in the top ten. The sequenced sample consisted of PBMCs or T cells enriched from blood (not recorded which). The receptors originated from a man aged 45-65 years who had recovered from COVID-19.

This chain joins TRBV15 and TRBJ2-3; D remains unclear. V was cut by 0 bases and J by 6 bases, with 10 bases left in between. CDR1 is LNHNV, CDR2 YYDKDF, per germline (reference sequence). The CDR3 extends over 14 amino acids. The CDR3 nucleotides read TGTGCCACCAGCAGAGATCGGGTCACGGATACGCAGTATTTT. Residues: CATSRDRVTDTQYF.

This clone was found a few times. The rearrangement joins TRBV2 to TRBJ1-1; weak D call: TRBD1 (5 bases). The CDR3 extends over 14 amino acids. V was shortened by 6 bases and J by 4 bases, with 15 bases between the two germline ends. Germline V gene data show CDR1 as SNHLY and CDR2 as FYNNEI. The CDR3 sequence is CASRSMGPGTEAFF. The CDR3 DNA follows: TGTGCCAGCAGGTCGATGGGGCCGGGCACTGAAGCTTTCTTT.

The chain carries TRBV7-6 and TRBJ2-7, with TRBD1 matching 7 bases. The CDR3 extends over 16 amino acids. J was trimmed by 3 bases and V by 0 bases; bases with no gene match: 8. Germline CDR1 and CDR2: SGHVS and FNYEAQ. CDR3 sequence: CASSLAGTEGYYEQYF. The CDR3 DNA follows: TGTGCCAGCAGCTTAGCTGGGACAGAGGGTTACTACGAGCAGTACTTC.

This chain links TRBV6-6 with TRBJ1-2; TRBD1 matches 7 bases. With 2 bases clipped from V and 4 bases from J, the junction kept 4 bases outside the gene matches. The germline V gene encodes CDR1 MNHNY and CDR2 SVGAGI (reference sequence). CDR3 size: 14 residues. In DNA form, the CDR3 reads TGTGCCAGCAGTTACCTTCCAGGGGGCTATGGCTACACCTTC. This gives the protein CASSYLPGGYGYTF.

V and J are TRBV6-5 and TRBJ2-1; a weak D match, TRBD1 (6 bases). CDR1 and CDR2 from the germline V gene are MNHEY and SVGAGI. Between the trimmed V and J ends, which lost 5 bases and 3 bases, there was a span of 11 bases. This CDR3 region has 14 residues. The CDR3 region is CASSIPGVYNEQFF. CDR3 DNA sequence: TGTGCCAGCAGTATTCCAGGGGTCTACAATGAGCAGTTCTTC.